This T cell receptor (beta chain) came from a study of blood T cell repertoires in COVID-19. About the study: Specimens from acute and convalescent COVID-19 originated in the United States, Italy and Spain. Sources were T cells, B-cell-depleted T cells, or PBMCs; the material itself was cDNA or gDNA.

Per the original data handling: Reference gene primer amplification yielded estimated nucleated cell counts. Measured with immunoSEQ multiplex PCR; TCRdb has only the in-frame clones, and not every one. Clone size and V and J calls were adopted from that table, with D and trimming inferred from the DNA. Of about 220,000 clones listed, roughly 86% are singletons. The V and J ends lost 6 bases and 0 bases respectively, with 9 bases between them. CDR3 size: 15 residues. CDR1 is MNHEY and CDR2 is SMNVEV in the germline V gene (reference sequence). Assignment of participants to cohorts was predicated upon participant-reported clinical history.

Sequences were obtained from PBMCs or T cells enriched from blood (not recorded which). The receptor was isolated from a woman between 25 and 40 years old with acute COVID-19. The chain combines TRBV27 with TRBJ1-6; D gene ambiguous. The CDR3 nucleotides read TGTGCCAGCAGGGAGGAGAGCTCCTATAATTCACCCCTCCACTTT. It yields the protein CASREESSYNSPLHF.